The 3 T cell receptor beta chains presented below share a single source sample, sequenced in a study of cytomegalovirus exposure and HLA in healthy donors. The PCR was carried out with 60 Vbeta primers and 13 Jbeta primers. Clones were sequenced by immunoSEQ multiplex PCR, and TCRdb holds only the in-frame ones, with some missing. The repertoire holds about 190,000 clones, with about 87% as singletons. Material: PBMCs. All receptors derive from a man aged 30-40 years in good health and CMV-seronegative.

The chain recombines TRBV6-5 with TRBJ1-1; perhaps TRBD1 as D (6 bases). This CDR3 spans 13 amino acids. The V and J ends lost 6 bases and 6 bases respectively, with 14 bases between them. Germline CDR1 MNHEY, CDR2 SVGAGI. Here the CDR3 DNA reads TGTGCCAGCAGCAGGGGAGGGGATTCTGAAGCTTTCTTT. Its protein product is CASSRGGDSEAFF.

This clone was recorded only once. Other DNA sequences from this sample encode an identical CDR3 as well. The rearrangement links TRBV4-3 to TRBJ2-3, with 8 positions matching TRBD2. Germline V lookup: CDR1 LGHNA, CDR2 YSLEER. V dropped 0 bases and J dropped 6; count of bases not matched to a gene: 11. The CDR3 is 17 residues long. The CDR3 spells CASSQEWGGGPRDTQYF. In nucleotides, the CDR3 is TGCGCCAGCAGCCAAGAATGGGGCGGGGGGCCCCGGGATACGCAGTATTTT.

Here the CDR3 DNA reads TGTGCCAGCTCACCGGGACAGGTCCACTCTGGGGCCAACGTCCTGACTTTC. Amino acids: CASSPGQVHSGANVLTF. The chain employs TRBV18 and TRBJ2-6, with TRBD1 identical over 8 bases. V dropped 3 bases and J dropped 0; count of bases not matched to a gene: 4. CDR1 is KGHSH and CDR2 is LQKENI in the germline V gene. This CDR3 contains 17 residues. The whole variable domain, remainder taken from reference TRBV18 and TRBJ2-6, is NAGVMQNPRHLVRRRGQEARLRCSPMKGHSHVYWYRQLPEEGLKFMVYLQKENIIDESGMPKERFSAEFPKEGPSILRIQQVVRGDSAAYFCASSPGQVHSGANVLTFGAGSRLTVL.